This TCR beta chain appears in the sequencing data of a study of T cells in Graves' hyperthyroidism and ophthalmopathy. The overall study: At the time of initial diagnosis and before any treatment, peripheral blood was collected.

Newly diagnosed hyperthyroidism patients aged 18 to 65 years had disease lasting under 2 months. The diagnostic basis comprised clinical symptoms, serum thyroxine and TRAb, thyroid ultrasound and orbital computed tomography. Using around 10 ml of fresh peripheral blood, PBMCs were prepared. Amplification of TCR beta CDR3 regions was performed using RNA transcripts as template. A set of HTBI primers served as the primers for a first-round RT-PCR of the TCR CDR3. In TCRdb, the multiplex PCR reads were re-called with MiXCR into one record per CDR3 protein. This sample yields approximately 600,000 distinct CDR3 sequences, of which about 15% are seen a single time; about 5.8% belongs to the top ten. This receptor was taken from a woman aged 25 to 45 with Graves' hyperthyroidism that later progressed to Graves' ophthalmopathy. Specimen: blood.

CDR3 in amino acids: CAISPGGPDTEAFF. In DNA, the CDR3 is TGTGCCATCAGCCCAGGGGGCCCCGACACTGAAGCTTTCTTT. The V and J genes are TRBV10-3 and TRBJ1-1; 8 bases agree with TRBD1. Trimming took 6 bases from V and 3 from J; bases not matched to a gene: 6. The CDR3 has 14 residues. Germline lookup yields CDR1 ENHRY and CDR2 SYGVKD.